A selection of T cell receptor beta chains follows, all from one sample in a study of blood T cell repertoires in COVID-19. TCRdb's table, derived via immunoSEQ multiplex PCR, lists solely in-frame clones and lacks some. The sample records about 140,000 clones, around 78% being singletons. Sequencing used peripheral blood. The receptors here all came from a woman older than 75 with active or convalescent COVID-19. The CDR3 runs from the conserved cysteine through the conserved F or W. The D gene is left open where the match is weak.

d_call,v_call,j_call,cdr3_aa,cdr3_nt
.,TRBV20-1,TRBJ1-1,CSASSNRPLNEAFF,TGCAGTGCTAGTTCCAACAGGCCACTTAATGAAGCTTTCTTT
TRBD1,TRBV28,TRBJ1-6,CASSPGQGATYNSPLHF,TGTGCCAGCAGTCCGGGGCAGGGGGCAACCTATAATTCACCCCTCCACTTT
.,TRBV7-6,TRBJ1-5,CASSLNTPGGGDQPQHF,TGTGCCAGCAGCTTAAATACCCCCGGGGGAGGGGATCAGCCCCAGCATTTT
.,TRBV20-1,TRBJ1-2,CSAWAPGGYTF,TGCAGTGCTTGGGCTCCTGGTGGCTACACCTTC
.,TRBV2,TRBJ1-1,CASSIDGFTEAFF,TGTGCCAGCAGCATTGACGGGTTCACTGAAGCTTTCTTT
TRBD1,TRBV7-2,TRBJ1-1,CASSQRTGLNTEAFF,TGTGCCAGCAGCCAAAGGACAGGGTTGAACACTGAAGCTTTCTTT
.,TRBV3-1/TRBV3-2,TRBJ2-5,CASSLMRELETQYF,TGTGCCAGCAGCCTGATGAGGGAGCTAGAGACCCAGTACTTC
.,TRBV7-2,TRBJ1-2,CASSLSYGGADRNGYTF,TGTGCCAGCAGCTTATCTTATGGTGGGGCAGATCGAAATGGCTACACCTTC
TRBD1,TRBV7-2,TRBJ1-1,CASSSSRQGGLRNTEAFF,TGTGCCAGCAGCTCATCCAGACAGGGGGGATTAAGAAACACTGAAGCTTTCTTT
TRBD2,TRBV14,TRBJ2-1,CASSQGGSLAGPYNEQFF,TGTGCCAGCAGCCAAGGAGGTTCACTAGCGGGGCCCTACAATGAGCAGTTCTTC
TRBD1,TRBV18,TRBJ1-2,CASSLDLIPWDRELGGYTF,TGTGCCAGCTCACTTGATCTAATACCATGGGACAGGGAGTTAGGAGGCTACACCTTC